This T cell receptor (beta chain) is from a study of blood T cell repertoires in COVID-19 (dated by TCRdb to 2018 to 2021). Regarding the study in general: Collaborator samples came from the United States, Italy and Spain and covered acute and convalescent phases of COVID-19. Subjects who had been exposed to COVID-19, were actively infected with it, or had recovered from it provided the deeply sampled blood TCRbeta repertoires that made up the dataset. The samples were drawn from two sources: the first 160 participants of the ongoing ImmuneRACE study, and some 1,300 subjects contributed by 6 global collaborators. A freely available public database, intended as a resource for researchers studying the immune response to SARS-CoV-2, is where the repertoires were released. Sample metadata almost always included a de-identified subject ID, COVID-19 status, age in years and sex. The prospective study material was composed of cDNA or gDNA derived from T cells, B-cell-depleted T cells, or PBMCs. Where HLA class I and class II types were available, the types were taken from metadata supplied by the sample provider, not from assay-based typing.

Points on this clone: Its antigen specificity is not known. Per-base quality was not reported, and no clone a single base away is much larger than it.

TCRbeta CDR3 regions were amplified from genomic DNA using the immunoSEQ Assay, a bias-controlled multiplex PCR. For the original study's pipeline: The number of nucleated cells in each sample was estimated from the amplification of reference gene primers within the assay. To quantify the absolute abundance of each unique TCRbeta CDR3 rearrangement, sequence reads were collapsed and filtered. For each sample, productive Simpson clonality was calculated as the square root of Simpson's diversity index across productive rearrangements. In TCRdb, the immuneACCESS table is reduced to in-frame sequences with V and J assigned. These tables do not hold every clone; where another copy was compared, an unresolved V gene accounts for under half, and the others remain unexplained. The D gene and trimming were derived from the DNA, and the V and J assignments and clone size from that table. Recorded for this sample are over 120,000 clones; 84% of them occurred a single time. The biggest ten clones account for 10% to 13% of the sample.

Summary of the overall study and its limitations: The amount of clinical and demographic metadata varied by source and participant and was provided uncurated.

The CDR3 numbers 12 residues from cysteine through phenylalanine. The retained sequence is limited to the CDR3, 36 bases, with the frame set at the first base. The germline V gene (reference sequence) supplies CDR1 LGHDT and CDR2 YNNKEL. V and J are truncated by 7 bases and 10 bases respectively, leaving an intervening sequence of 16 bases. The collaborating institutions used their own protocols to collect whole blood in K2EDTA tubes. For TCRbeta analysis, collaborator samples were shipped as frozen whole blood, as isolated PBMCs, or as DNA extracted from either sample type. This clonotype originated in a man aged 60-69 years with active or convalescent COVID-19. In this chain, TRBV3-1 (or the pseudogene TRBV3-2) is recombined with TRBJ1-1; a tentative D match to TRBD1 spans 6 bases. The source material was peripheral blood. The DNA is as follows: TGTGCCAGCATCGGGGACAACACGGTAGCTTTCTTT. This sequence encodes CASIGDNTVAFF.